The 30 T cell receptor beta chains given below trace back to one sample, sequenced in a study of blood T cell repertoires in COVID-19. Assay used: immunoSEQ multiplex PCR; TCRdb lists only in-frame clones, some missing. In the table there are roughly 380,000 clones, about 88% of which are singletons. Sequenced material: PBMCs or T cells enriched from blood (not recorded which). The receptors derive from a woman between 25 and 40 years old who had been exposed to COVID-19.

Notes on this clone: This clone may be a read error of a much larger clone one base away. The rearrangement links TRBV3-1 (or the pseudogene TRBV3-2) to TRBJ2-3; 11 positions agree with TRBD2. The V segment lost 6 bases and the J segment 0 bases; nucleotides outside the gene matches: 2. The germline CDR1 and CDR2 sequences are LGHDT and YNNKEL (reference sequence). CDR3 size: 15 residues. CDR3 sequence: CASSRTSGSTDTQYF. CDR3 bases: TGTGCCAGCAGTCGGACTAGCGGGAGCACAGATACGCAGTATTTT.

Turning to this clone: The same CDR3 can be traced to other DNA sequences in this sample. The J gene is TRBJ2-2, the V gene TRBV27, with TRBD2 as a possible D gene (6 bases). The CDR3 length is 13 residues. Deletions cut 2 bases from V and 5 bases from J, with 6 bases between. Germline V CDR1 and CDR2: MNHEY, SMNVEV (reference sequence). Here the CDR3 reads CASSLAGTGELFF. CDR3 coding DNA: TGTGCCAGCAGTTTAGCGGGGACCGGGGAGCTGTTTTTT.

The chain couples TRBV19 to TRBJ2-1; D possibly corresponds to TRBD2 (6 bases). Trimming left V 3 bases short and J 5 bases short, with 17 bases between. This CDR3 contains 16 residues. Germline V gene sequence: CDR1 LNHDA, CDR2 SQIVND (reference sequence). CDR3 coding DNA: TGTGCCAGTAGTATGGGCGTTTTGGGACTCCACAATGAGCAGTTCTTC. It is translated as CASSMGVLGLHNEQFF.

The chain links TRBV28 to TRBJ1-4, with 9 positions matching TRBD1. Trimming at V came to 5 bases and at J to 6 bases, leaving 4 bases not matched to a gene. This CDR3 comprises 14 residues. Germline CDR1 and CDR2: MDHEN and SYDVKM. CDR3 sequence (DNA): TGTGCCAGCAGTCCCACAGGGGGCGATGAAAAACTGTTTTTT. Translated, it gives CASSPTGGDEKLFF. The whole variable domain, remainder taken from reference TRBV28 and TRBJ1-4, is DVKVTQSSRYLVKRTGEKVFLECVQDMDHENMFWYRQDPGLGLRLIYFSYDVKMKEKGDIPEGYSVSREKKERFSLILESASTNQTSMYLCASSPTGGDEKLFFGSGTQLSVL.

This chain connects TRBV5-1 to TRBJ1-3; 10 nucleotides match TRBD1. Germline V gene lookup returns CDR1 SGHRS and CDR2 YFSETQ. CDR3 length: 16 residues. Germline trimming cut 3 bases from V and 8 bases from J; bases unmatched to any gene: 11. The CDR3 reads CASSSGTGANRDTIYF. CDR3 DNA: TGCGCCAGCAGCTCCGGGACAGGGGCTAACAGGGACACCATATATTTT.

In DNA, the CDR3 is TGTGCCAGCAGCCACGACAGGGCCCAAGCTTTCTTT. It translates to CASSHDRAQAFF. V is TRBV6-5 and J is TRBJ1-1, with 7 positions matching TRBD1. V trimming: 6 bases; J trimming: 9 bases; junction bases outside the gene matches: 7. Germline V gives CDR1 MNHEY, CDR2 SVGAGI. This CDR3 contains 12 residues.

In its sample, this clone is medium-sized. V is TRBV27 and J is TRBJ2-7, with a possible D match to TRBD2 (5 bases). The V and J ends lost 6 bases and 0 bases respectively, with 9 bases between them. The CDR3 is 13 amino acids. Per the germline V gene, CDR1 is MNHEY and CDR2 is SMNVEV (reference sequence). This CDR3 is CASRDSYSYEQYF. CDR3 sequence (DNA): TGTGCCAGCAGGGACTCGTACTCCTACGAGCAGTACTTC.

This chain uses TRBV15 with TRBJ1-4, with D uncertain. With 2 bases removed from V and 2 bases from J, the gap between germline ends came to 12 bases. Germline V lookup: CDR1 LNHNV, CDR2 YYDKDF (reference sequence). The CDR3 totals 16 residues. CDR3 nucleotides: TGTGCCACCAGCAGAAACCACCCGGGTACTAATGAAAAACTGTTTTTT. Amino acids: CATSRNHPGTNEKLFF. Filled out from reference TRBV15 and TRBJ1-4, the complete variable domain reads DAMVIQNPRYQVTQFGKPVTLSCSQTLNHNVMYWYQQKSSQAPKLLFHYYDKDFNNEADTPDNFQSRRPNTSFCFLDIRSPGLGDTAMYLCATSRNHPGTNEKLFFGSGTQLSVL.

The gene calls are TRBV28 and TRBJ1-5; D ambiguous. Trimming removed 7 bases from V and 0 bases from J, with 7 bases in between. The CDR3 consists of 13 residues. CDR1 is MDHEN, CDR2 SYDVKM, per germline. This CDR3 is CASTLYSNQPQHF. The CDR3 DNA follows: TGTGCCAGCACTCTTTATAGCAATCAGCCCCAGCATTTT.

The chain carries TRBV28 and TRBJ1-6, with TRBD1 matching over 10 bases. This CDR3 has 14 amino acids. Germline V gene sequence: CDR1 MDHEN, CDR2 SYDVKM. The trim removed 6 bases at V and 10 bases at J, leaving 6 bases unmatched. CDR3 protein: CASRHGTGVSPLHF. In DNA, the CDR3 is TGTGCCAGCAGACACGGGACAGGGGTCTCACCCCTCCACTTT.

Of note for this clone: The same CDR3 arises from other DNA sequences in this sample as well. The rearrangement uses TRBV4-1 and TRBJ1-1; no reliable D call. Deletions cut 0 bases from V and 1 base from J, with 3 bases between. Germline CDR1 is MGHRA and CDR2 is YSYEKL. CDR3 size: 13 residues. For the CDR3, the DNA is TGCGCCAGCAGCCAAGAGCGGAACACTGAAGCTTTCTTT. It translates to CASSQERNTEAFF.

The chain combines TRBV28 with TRBJ2-7; TRBD1 is a possible D gene (5 bases). Germline V lookup: CDR1 MDHEN, CDR2 SYDVKM. CDR3 length equals 13 residues. The ends were cut back, 8 bases at V and 2 bases at J, with 13 bases in the middle. The CDR3 DNA reads as TGTGCCAGCTGCAAGGGGCGGCCCTACGAGCAGTACTTC. Amino acid sequence: CASCKGRPYEQYF.

The chain combines TRBV7-9 with TRBJ2-7, with D possibly TRBD1 on 5 matching bases. The V gene lost 11 bases and the J gene lost 5 bases, with 22 bases spanning the gap. This CDR3 has 14 amino acids. CDR1 is SEHNR, CDR2 FQNEAQ, per germline (reference sequence). CDR3 bases: TGTGCCCGGCCACAAGGGGCGCGGATCCACGAGCAGTACTTC. This encodes CARPQGARIHEQYF.

This chain links TRBV6-1 with TRBJ1-2; possibly TRBD1 for D (5 bases). Per the germline V gene, CDR1 is MNHNS and CDR2 is SASEGT. Trimming removed 1 base from V and 3 bases from J, with 9 bases in between. The CDR3 sequence is 14 residues long. As DNA, the CDR3 is TGTGCCAGCAGTGAAGGTGTCAGGGACTATGGCTACACCTTC. Translating gives CASSEGVRDYGYTF.

This clone came up once. Within the sample, other DNA sequences also encode this same CDR3. The chain carries TRBV7-9 and TRBJ1-1; D is ambiguous. This CDR3 has 13 amino acids. The V end was cut by 2 bases, the J end by 5 bases, with 9 bases between. Germline V lookup: CDR1 SEHNR, CDR2 FQNEAQ (reference sequence). The CDR3 nucleotides read TGTGCCAGCAGCTTACCAGGAGGGACTGAAGCTTTCTTT. Protein product: CASSLPGGTEAFF.

The chain couples TRBV9 to TRBJ2-2; D call uncertain. Trimming left V 4 bases short and J 5 bases short, with 6 bases between. Germline V gene lookup returns CDR1 SGDLS and CDR2 YYNGEE. The CDR3 has 12 amino acids. The CDR3 DNA sequence: TGTGCCAGCAGCAGAGGTACCGGGGAGCTGTTTTTT. Its protein product is CASSRGTGELFF.

The chain recombines TRBV27 with TRBJ1-4; D gene ambiguous. Germline lookup yields CDR1 MNHEY and CDR2 SMNVEV (reference sequence). The ends were cut back, 6 bases at V and 6 bases at J, with 17 bases in the middle. The CDR3 covers 15 residues. The CDR3 reads CASRPGGRTDEKLFF. CDR3 DNA: TGTGCCAGCAGACCAGGTGGGCGTACCGATGAAAAACTGTTTTTT.

V is TRBV5-1 and J is TRBJ1-5; no clear D gene. Germline V lookup: CDR1 SGHRS, CDR2 YFSETQ. The V and J ends lost 0 bases and 6 bases respectively, with 7 bases between them. This CDR3 is built from 13 residues. The CDR3 DNA sequence: TGCGCCAGCAGCTTGGCCCACGGTCAGCCCCAGCATTTT. Its translation: CASSLAHGQPQHF.

This clone was picked up a small number of times. J is TRBJ2-7 and V is TRBV6-2 or TRBV6-3; 8 positions match TRBD2. After removal of 2 bases from V and 1 base from J, the junction contained 4 bases not matched to a gene. The germline CDR1 and CDR2 sequences are MNHEY and SVGEGT. CDR3 length: 15 amino acids. CDR3 sequence reads: CASSYPLAGSYEQYF. CDR3 bases: TGTGCCAGCAGTTACCCCCTAGCGGGTTCCTACGAGCAGTACTTC.

The rearrangement joins TRBV3-1 (or the pseudogene TRBV3-2) to TRBJ2-1; TRBD2 matches 8 bases. Trimming removed 1 base from V and 4 bases from J; junction bases left unmatched: 3. The CDR3 contains 15 residues. Germline V gene sequence: CDR1 LGHDT, CDR2 YNNKEL (reference sequence). CDR3 nucleotide sequence: TGTGCCAGCAGCCAAGGGGTAGCGGGGTACAATGAGCAGTTCTTC. This translates into CASSQGVAGYNEQFF.

This clone showed up just once. The chain is built from TRBV24-1 and TRBJ2-7; D not certain. The V gene lost 4 bases and the J gene lost 0 bases, with 6 bases spanning the gap. There are 13 residues in the CDR3. Germline V gives CDR1 KGHDR, CDR2 SFDVKD. The CDR3 bases are TGTGCCACCAGTGAACACAGCTCCTACGAGCAGTACTTC. The encoded protein is CATSEHSSYEQYF.

CDR3 in DNA: TGTGCCAGCAGCCAAGATGAAGGGGTTCAGCCCCAGCATTTT. This sequence encodes CASSQDEGVQPQHF. The rearrangement joins TRBV4-2 to TRBJ1-5, with a possible D match to TRBD1 (5 bases). This CDR3 region has 14 residues. V was pared by 0 bases and J by 6 bases, with 9 bases between. CDR1 and CDR2 from the germline V gene are LGHNA and YNFKEQ.

The chain combines TRBV19 with TRBJ2-7; 7 bases map to TRBD2. There are 18 residues in the CDR3. CDR1 and CDR2 from the germline V gene are LNHDA and SQIVND (reference sequence). With 3 bases clipped from V and 0 bases from J, the junction kept 14 bases outside the gene matches. CDR3: CASSISLSIAGTSYEQYF. CDR3 coding DNA: TGTGCCAGTAGTATCTCCCTCTCTATAGCGGGTACCTCCTACGAGCAGTACTTC.

The V gene is TRBV5-1, the J gene TRBJ2-1; 7 bases map to TRBD1. J was trimmed by 6 bases and V by 4 bases; bases with no gene match: 7. Germline V CDR1 and CDR2: SGHRS, YFSETQ. The CDR3 consists of 14 residues. The CDR3, as DNA: TGCGCCAGCAGCCCGGGACAGTTTCCCAATGAGCAGTTCTTC. It yields the protein CASSPGQFPNEQFF. The full variable domain, its missing parts supplied by reference TRBV5-1 and TRBJ2-1, is KAGVTQTPRYLIKTRGQQVTLSCSPISGHRSVSWYQQTPGQGLQFLFEYFSETQRNKGNFPGRFSGRQFSNSRSEMNVSTLELGDSALYLCASSPGQFPNEQFFGPGTRLTVL.

V usage is TRBV27 and J usage is TRBJ1-1; D is undetermined. Trimming shortened V by 1 base and J by 5 bases, and 11 bases separated the two germline ends. The germline V gene encodes CDR1 MNHEY and CDR2 SMNVEV (reference sequence). The CDR3 covers 14 residues. CDR3 sequence: CASSLYTGKTEAFF. The CDR3, as DNA: TGTGCCAGCAGTTTATACACGGGAAAAACTGAAGCTTTCTTT.

This clone was picked up one time. The chain employs TRBV27 and TRBJ1-1; 7 bases fit TRBD1. J was trimmed by 0 bases and V by 5 bases; bases with no gene match: 3. The CDR3 has 14 residues. Germline CDR1 MNHEY, CDR2 SMNVEV (reference sequence). The CDR3 here is CASSPGQLNTEAFF. DNA of the CDR3: TGTGCCAGCAGTCCGGGACAGTTGAACACTGAAGCTTTCTTT.

This sequence joins TRBV7-2 and TRBJ1-5; D possibly corresponds to TRBD1 (5 bases). CDR1 is SGHTA, CDR2 FQGNSA, per germline. The V end lost 5 bases, the J end lost 6 bases, and 11 bases lay between the germline ends. The CDR3 is made up of 13 amino acids. CDR3 region: CASSPQGFQPQHF. In DNA, the CDR3 is TGTGCCAGCAGCCCGCAGGGATTTCAGCCCCAGCATTTT. Filled out from reference TRBV7-2 and TRBJ1-5, the complete variable domain reads GAGVSQSPSNKVTEKGKDVELRCDPISGHTALYWYRQSLGQGLEFLIYFQGNSAPDKSGLPSDRFSAERTGGSVSTLTIQRTQQEDSAVYLCASSPQGFQPQHFGDGTRLSIL.

This chain joins TRBV12-5 and TRBJ1-3, with a possible D match to TRBD1 (6 bases). The CDR3 totals 16 residues. The germline gives CDR1 LGHNT, CDR2 FRNRAP. Deletions cut 6 bases from V and 0 bases from J, with 15 bases between. CDR3 DNA sequence: TGTGCTAGTGGCCTCGGGACAAAACTCTCTGGAAACACCATATATTTT. This sequence encodes CASGLGTKLSGNTIYF.

The rearrangement joins TRBV7-3 to TRBJ2-1; 8 bases are a match to TRBD2. This CDR3 has 14 residues. The junction had 4 bases not matched to a gene; V was cut back by 2 bases and J by 7 bases. The germline CDR1 and CDR2 sequences are SGHTA and FQGTGA. CDR3 sequence (DNA): TGTGCCAGCAGCTTAGCCGGACTAGCAAATGAGCAGTTCTTC. This gives the protein CASSLAGLANEQFF.

The chain couples TRBV6-6 to TRBJ2-2; 11 nucleotides agree with TRBD1. J gave up 10 bases and V 8 bases, and 3 bases lay outside the gene matches. The CDR3 extends over 12 amino acids. Germline-derived CDR1 and CDR2 are MNHNY and SVGAGI (reference sequence). CDR3 bases: TGTGCCAGCCGGACAGGGGGCGCGGAGCTGTTTTTT. Protein sequence: CASRTGGAELFF.